This T cell receptor (beta chain) is drawn from a study of control samples from healthy donors and cancer patients. The repertoire was sequenced with immunoSEQ multiplex PCR; TCRdb's copy has only in-frame clones and lacks some. The data contain about 28,000 clones, 90% to 95% of them seen just once; the ten biggest clones take up over 9.5%. The CDR3 totals 15 residues. Germline values: CDR1 SGHRS, CDR2 YFSETQ. Trimming stripped 2 bases from V and 4 bases from J, with 15 bases between. The sequenced sample consisted of PBMCs. The chain employs TRBV5-1 and TRBJ2-5, with D possibly TRBD1 on 7 matching bases. The sequence was obtained from a man aged 50-60 years with lung cancer. The CDR3 nucleotides are TGCGCCAGCAGCTTCAACAGGGGAGGAGGAGAGACCCAGTACTTC. Translating gives CASSFNRGGGETQYF.